This entry lists 11 T cell receptor beta chains sequenced from one sample in a study of blood T cell repertoires in COVID-19. Profiled with immunoSEQ multiplex PCR; TCRdb holds only in-frame clones, not every one. Counted here are fewer than 300,000 clones, 80% to 95% occurring once; the ten biggest clones make up over 2%. The sequenced sample consisted of peripheral blood. Receptors were obtained from a woman aged 25 to 45 with COVID-19, enrolled during active disease.

This chain links TRBV5-1 with TRBJ2-4; possibly TRBD2 for D (6 bases). Trimming took 3 bases from V and 6 from J, leaving 19 bases between them. In germline, CDR1 is SGHRS, CDR2 YFSETQ. The CDR3 runs to 16 residues. CDR3 in DNA: TGCGCCAGCAGCTCCTCAACCGGGAGTGGGGGAAACATTCAGTACTTC. Amino acids: CASSSSTGSGGNIQYF.

CDR3 coding DNA: TGTGCCAGCAGCCGAGACACTAGCGGGAGGGCCCCCGGGGAGCTGTTTTTT. It codes for CASSRDTSGRAPGELFF. V and J are TRBV6-6 and TRBJ2-2, with TRBD2 matching over 13 bases. This CDR3 contains 17 residues. After removal of 6 bases from V and 6 bases from J, the junction contained 10 bases not matched to a gene. Germline lookup yields CDR1 MNHNY and CDR2 SVGAGI (reference sequence).

The gene calls are TRBV30 and TRBJ2-1; 8 bases match TRBD2. Trimming at V came to 3 bases and at J to 4 bases, leaving 2 bases not matched to a gene. The CDR3 extends over 13 amino acids. Germline loops: CDR1 GTSNPN, CDR2 SVGIG (reference sequence). DNA for the CDR3: TGTGCCTGGAGCGGGGGGGTATACAATGAGCAGTTCTTC. It translates to CAWSGGVYNEQFF.

The chain has TRBV20-1 and TRBJ2-3, with 7 bases matching TRBD2. V lost 3 bases to trimming and J lost 3 bases; unmatched junction nucleotides: 3. CDR1 and CDR2 (germline): DFQATT, SNEGSKA (reference sequence). The CDR3 consists of 13 residues. CDR3 sequence (DNA): TGCAGTGCTAGTGGTAGCGGGACAGATACGCAGTATTTT. Residues: CSASGSGTDTQYF.

The chain employs TRBV15 and TRBJ1-2, with D perhaps TRBD1 (5 bases). CDR3 length: 13 residues. CDR1 is LNHNV, CDR2 YYDKDF, per germline (reference sequence). V gave up 3 bases and J gave up 7 bases, with 12 bases separating them. The chain's CDR3 is CATSSPGSGGYTF. DNA of the CDR3: TGTGCCACCAGCAGCCCAGGGTCCGGTGGCTACACCTTC.

With regard to this clone: This sample also contains other DNA sequences that code for the same CDR3. The V gene is TRBV27, the J gene TRBJ2-7, with TRBD1 matching 7 bases. This CDR3 region has 14 residues. In germline, CDR1 is MNHEY, CDR2 SMNVEV (reference sequence). V lost 6 bases and J lost 2; bases outside the gene matches: 7. DNA for the CDR3: TGTGCCAGCAGCCGCGACAGGGCCGCCTACGAGCAGTACTTC. It specifies CASSRDRAAYEQYF.

The CDR3 nucleotides are TGTGCCACCCAGCGCGGGTTGAACACTGAAGCTTTCTTT. Its translation: CATQRGLNTEAFF. This rearrangement joins TRBV6-5 to TRBJ1-1; D unresolved. The V end was cut by 10 bases, the J end by 0 bases, with 12 bases between. CDR1 and CDR2 from the germline V gene are MNHEY and SVGAGI. The length of the CDR3 is 13 residues.

The chain joins TRBV5-1 to TRBJ2-1, with TRBD1 as a possible D gene (6 bases). The CDR3 has 14 residues. Germline V CDR1 and CDR2: SGHRS, YFSETQ. Trimming took 5 bases from V and 4 from J, leaving 13 bases between them. CDR3 bases: TGCGCCAGCAGTCACCGGGACATATACAATGAGCAGTTCTTC. Its translation is CASSHRDIYNEQFF.

This sequence joins TRBV5-4 and TRBJ1-6; the match to TRBD1 covers 9 bases. CDR3 length equals 15 residues. Germline values: CDR1 SGHNT, CDR2 YYREEE (reference sequence). V lost 5 bases and J lost 7; bases outside the gene matches: 7. CDR3 residues: CASSRDRVINSPLHF. The CDR3 nucleotides read TGTGCCAGCAGTCGGGACAGGGTAATAAATTCACCCCTCCACTTT.

The V call is TRBV6-1, the J call TRBJ2-7; D is ambiguous. The length of the CDR3 is 14 residues. The V gene's germline CDR1 is MNHNS and CDR2 SASEGT. V lost 2 bases to trimming and J lost 0 bases, with 8 bases between them. CDR3 bases: TGTGCCAGCAGTGAATCCTCAGTCTCCTACGAGCAGTACTTC. Protein product: CASSESSVSYEQYF.

This chain connects TRBV7-9 to TRBJ1-3; D unresolved. Germline V gene data show CDR1 as SEHNR and CDR2 as FQNEAQ (reference sequence). V lost 1 base and J lost 1, with 14 bases in between. The CDR3 is 17 residues long. Here the CDR3 DNA reads TGTGCCAGCAGCTTAGGACTGGGCACGGGGTCTGGAAACACCATATATTTT. Amino acid sequence: CASSLGLGTGSGNTIYF. The complete variable domain, with remaining parts taken from reference TRBV7-9 and TRBJ1-3, reads DTGVSQNPRHKITKRGQNVTFRCDPISEHNRLYWYRQTLGQGPEFLTYFQNEAQLEKSRLLSDRFSAERPKGSFSTLEIQRTEQGDSAMYLCASSLGLGTGSGNTIYFGEGSWLTVV.